The 21 T cell receptor beta chains listed next were all sequenced from one sample in a study of spatial heterogeneity in lung cancer. TCRdb processed the 5' RACE reads anew with MiXCR; each CDR3 protein has one entry. The top ten clones hold 24% of a sample with around 10,000 distinct CDR3 sequences, around 9.3% of them seen once. Indicated time point: sample taken at primary tumor resection. TCRs were sequenced from unsorted whole RNA of tumor, nontumor lung or PBMC. The sample was PBMCs, taken at surgery. Receptor source: a male donor with early-stage non-small cell lung cancer.

This clonotype is medium-sized by share. The chain uses TRBV6-5 and TRBJ2-3, with D uncertain. CDR3 length equals 17 residues. Deletions cut 6 bases from V and 0 bases from J, with 19 bases between. Germline CDR1 MNHEY, CDR2 SVGAGI. Here the CDR3 reads CASSPSRTSPSTDTQYF. CDR3 DNA sequence: TGTGCCAGCAGCCCCTCGCGAACAAGTCCCAGCACAGATACGCAGTATTTT.

Ten or more counts support this clonotype. V and J are TRBV6-6 and TRBJ1-3; 8 bases agree with TRBD1. Germline CDR1 and CDR2: MNHNY and SVGAGI (reference sequence). This CDR3 is built from 18 residues. Losses at the gene ends were 0 bases for V and 3 bases for J; bases not matched to a gene: 10. The CDR3: CASSYSTGARRYGNTIYF. Here the CDR3 DNA reads TGTGCCAGCAGTTACTCGACAGGGGCCCGTCGATATGGAAACACCATATATTTT.

This clonotype appeared many times. V gene TRBV2 combines with J gene TRBJ2-6; D remains ambiguous. This CDR3 has 13 residues. The V end was cut by 6 bases, the J end by 6 bases, with 9 bases between. Germline CDR1 reads SNHLY; CDR2 reads FYNNEI. CDR3 loop: CASSPTAANVLTF. The CDR3 DNA follows: TGTGCCAGCAGCCCCACCGCGGCCAACGTCCTGACTTTC.

Only one count was recorded for this clonotype. V is TRBV4-1 and J is TRBJ1-2, with D perhaps TRBD1 (5 bases). The V gene's germline CDR1 is MGHRA and CDR2 YSYEKL. CDR3 length: 13 amino acids. Deletions cut 2 bases from V and 5 bases from J, with 9 bases between. Here the CDR3 DNA reads TGCGCCAGCAGCCAACGGCAGGGATATGGCTACACCTTC. This translates into CASSQRQGYGYTF.

This clonotype was detected only a few times. Written as DNA, the CDR3 is TGTGCCAGCAGCAAAGGACGGGGGGCTGACTATGGCTACACCTTC. As protein: CASSKGRGADYGYTF. The chain employs TRBV21-1 and TRBJ1-2; the table's D call of TRBD1 was not tested on the DNA. TRBV21-1 is assigned pseudogene status. This CDR3 spans 15 amino acids.

This clonotype was found a few times. The CDR3 coding sequence is TGTGCCAGCAGCTCCGGGCAGGTCTACGAGCAGTACTTC. It specifies CASSSGQVYEQYF. V gene TRBV7-9 combines with J gene TRBJ2-7; D call uncertain. CDR3 length: 13 amino acids. From germline, CDR1 is SEHNR and CDR2 FQNEAQ (reference sequence). The V end was cut by 4 bases, the J end by 3 bases, with 10 bases between.

Here the CDR3 reads CASIWYTLAKNFQYF. The CDR3 DNA reads TGTGCCAGCATTTGGTATACCCTAGCCAAAAACTTTCAGTACTTC. The gene calls are TRBV21-1 and TRBJ2-4. TRBV21-1 represents a pseudogene. The CDR3 sequence is 15 residues long.

This clonotype ranks as medium-sized. CDR3 coding DNA: TGTGCCAGCAGCTTAGTTCGGGGTTCCTACGAGCAGTACTTC. Residues: CASSLVRGSYEQYF. The V and J genes are TRBV7-2 and TRBJ2-7; possibly TRBD2 for D (5 bases). Trimming stripped 1 base from V and 1 base from J, with 8 bases between. The CDR3 contains 14 residues. Germline V CDR1 and CDR2: SGHTA, FQGNSA.

Relative to its sample, this clonotype is medium-sized. V gene TRBV28 combines with J gene TRBJ2-5; tentatively, D is TRBD1 (5 bases). V gave up 6 bases and J gave up 9 bases, with 14 bases separating them. Germline lookup yields CDR1 MDHEN and CDR2 SYDVKM. The CDR3 runs 12 residues. Here the CDR3 DNA reads TGTGCCAGCAGATTAGGGGCAGGGCCCCAGTACTTC. This sequence encodes CASRLGAGPQYF.

This clonotype was counted many times. V and J are TRBV3-1 and TRBJ2-7; D might be TRBD2 (5 bases). The ends were cut back, 5 bases at V and 5 bases at J, with 10 bases in the middle. The CDR3 covers 12 residues. Germline loops: CDR1 LGHDT, CDR2 YNNKEL (reference sequence). In nucleotides, the CDR3 is TGTGCCAGCAGCACCACTAGTAACGAGCAGTACTTC. Its protein product is CASSTTSNEQYF.

This clonotype was detected many times. CDR3 sequence (DNA): TGTGCCAGCAGCTCAGGGGTGAGGTACCAAGAGACCCAGTACTTC. Translated: CASSSGVRYQETQYF. The V gene is TRBV12-3 or TRBV12-4, the J gene TRBJ2-5; tentatively, D is TRBD1 (6 bases). Trimming took off 6 bases at V and 0 bases at J, with 14 bases between the two ends. This CDR3 is built from 15 residues.

This clonotype showed up many times. The V gene is TRBV6-5, the J gene TRBJ2-7, with TRBD2 matching 7 bases. V lost 0 bases, J lost 4 bases, and 9 bases stayed unmatched. Germline CDR1 is MNHEY and CDR2 is SVGAGI. This CDR3 has 16 residues. CDR3 region: CASSYSLRRGKYEQYF. The CDR3, as DNA: TGTGCCAGCAGTTACTCCCTAAGGCGGGGGAAGTACGAGCAGTACTTC.

This clonotype is classed as medium-sized. The gene calls are TRBV11-2 and TRBJ2-7, with D possibly being TRBD1 or TRBD2 (6 bases each). V was cut by 1 base and J by 0 bases, with 7 bases left in between. Germline loops: CDR1 SGHAT, CDR2 FQNNGV. The CDR3 is made up of 14 amino acids. In DNA form, the CDR3 reads TGTGCCAGCAGCTTAGGGGGGGCCTCCTACGAGCAGTACTTC. This encodes CASSLGGASYEQYF.

This clonotype has ten or more counts. The CDR3 loop is CASSVVDLAKTQYF. The CDR3 DNA reads TGTGCCAGCAGCGTAGTGGATTTGGCGAAGACCCAGTACTTC. This chain connects TRBV9 to TRBJ2-5; D is unclear. Germline assignment: CDR1 SGDLS and CDR2 YYNGEE. Trimming took 0 bases from V and 6 from J, leaving 12 bases between them. The CDR3 length is 14 residues.

The gene calls are TRBV29-1 and TRBJ2-2, with 9 bases matching TRBD2. The CDR3 has 15 residues. The germline gives CDR1 SQVTM, CDR2 ANQGSEA. J was trimmed by 5 bases and V by 4 bases; bases with no gene match: 8. Here the CDR3 DNA reads TGCAGCGTTGGATTCGGAGCGGGAGGTACCGGGGAGCTGTTTTTT. Protein sequence: CSVGFGAGGTGELFF.

This clonotype was seen at least ten times. This rearrangement joins TRBV5-1 to TRBJ2-3, with 8 bases aligning to TRBD2. The V segment lost 2 bases and the J segment 6 bases; nucleotides outside the gene matches: 8. The CDR3 has 15 amino acids. Germline lookup yields CDR1 SGHRS and CDR2 YFSETQ. The CDR3, as DNA: TGCGCCAGCAGCTTTCCCCCGGGACTAGAGGATACGCAGTATTTT. Amino acid sequence: CASSFPPGLEDTQYF.

This clonotype was counted at least ten times. The chain combines TRBV5-5 with TRBJ2-2; 8 bases are shared with TRBD2. This CDR3 contains 16 residues. Germline V gives CDR1 SGHKS, CDR2 YYEKEE (reference sequence). Trimming cost V 7 bases and J 0 bases; bases outside gene matches: 8. The CDR3 loop is CASGLAGGANTGELFF. Here the CDR3 DNA reads TGTGCCAGCGGACTTGCGGGGGGCGCGAACACCGGGGAGCTGTTTTTT.

This clonotype was counted many times. This rearrangement joins TRBV6-5 to TRBJ2-7, with 8 positions matching TRBD1. The CDR3 runs 14 residues. Germline V lookup: CDR1 MNHEY, CDR2 SVGAGI. V trimming: 5 bases; J trimming: 5 bases; junction bases outside the gene matches: 8. The CDR3 bases are TGTGCCAGCAGTCAGCTACGCAGGGGGCACGAGCAGTACTTC. This translates into CASSQLRRGHEQYF.

This clonotype was counted at least ten times. CDR3 nucleotide sequence: TGCAGTGCTAGGACATACACAGATACGCAGTATTTT. The encoded protein is CSARTYTDTQYF. The chain employs TRBV20-1 and TRBJ2-3; D gene uncertain. The ends were cut back, 3 bases at V and 2 bases at J, with 6 bases in the middle. The CDR3 consists of 12 residues. Germline CDR1 is DFQATT and CDR2 is SNEGSKA (reference sequence).

This clonotype has ten or more counts. V and J are TRBV7-2 and TRBJ1-3; tentative D call: TRBD1 (5 bases). The CDR3 extends over 17 amino acids. CDR1 and CDR2 (germline): SGHTA, FQGNSA. V was trimmed by 5 bases and J by 0 bases, leaving 17 bases between them. As DNA, the CDR3 is TGTGCCAGCAGCCCGACGGGACCTGCCGGCTCTGGAAACACCATATATTTT. Its translation is CASSPTGPAGSGNTIYF.

This clonotype has more than one count but fewer than ten. The chain couples TRBV6-2 or TRBV6-3 to TRBJ2-3; 9 bases agree with TRBD1. The germline gives CDR1 MNHEY, CDR2 SVGEGT. After removal of 8 bases from V and 5 bases from J, the junction contained 8 bases not matched to a gene. The CDR3 is made up of 14 amino acids. As DNA, the CDR3 is TGTGCCAGCGCCCGGGACAGGGACTTAGATACGCAGTATTTT. It yields the protein CASARDRDLDTQYF.